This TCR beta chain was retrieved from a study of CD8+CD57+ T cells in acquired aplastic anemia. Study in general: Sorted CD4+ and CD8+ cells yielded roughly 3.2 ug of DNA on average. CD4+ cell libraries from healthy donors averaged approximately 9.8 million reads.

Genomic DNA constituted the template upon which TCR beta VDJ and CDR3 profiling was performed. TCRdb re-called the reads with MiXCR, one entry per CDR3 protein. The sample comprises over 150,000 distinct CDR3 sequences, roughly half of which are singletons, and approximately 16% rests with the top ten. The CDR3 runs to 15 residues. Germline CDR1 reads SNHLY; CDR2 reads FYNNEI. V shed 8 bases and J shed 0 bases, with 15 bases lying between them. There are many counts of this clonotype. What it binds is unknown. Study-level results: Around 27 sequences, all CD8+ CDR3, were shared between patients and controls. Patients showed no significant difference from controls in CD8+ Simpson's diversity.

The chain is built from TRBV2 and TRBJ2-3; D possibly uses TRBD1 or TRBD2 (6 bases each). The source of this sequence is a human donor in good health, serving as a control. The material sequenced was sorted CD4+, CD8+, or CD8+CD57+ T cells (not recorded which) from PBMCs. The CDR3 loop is CASAEGGHSTDTQYF. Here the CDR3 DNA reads TGTGCCAGCGCGGAGGGGGGACATAGCACAGATACGCAGTATTTT. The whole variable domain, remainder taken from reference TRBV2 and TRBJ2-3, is EPEVTQTPSHQVTQMGQEVILRCVPISNHLYFYWYRQILGQKVEFLVSFYNNEISEKSEIFDDQFSVERPDGSNFTLKIRSTKLEDSAMYFCASAEGGHSTDTQYFGPGTRLTVL.